These 20 T cell receptor beta chains originate from one sample sequenced in a study of long-term antiretroviral therapy in people with HIV. Survey level was the resolution at which the v3.0 immunoSEQ assay ran. The method was immunoSEQ multiplex PCR; TCRdb's version includes in-frame clones alone and lacks a portion of them. The sample holds approximately 25,000 clones; around 80% are singletons and the top ten take over 4%. The starting material was unsorted PBMCs, obtained 0.5 years after starting antiretroviral therapy. The receptors come from a woman aged 40 to 50 with HIV.

This clone was counted once. The gene calls are TRBV5-1 and TRBJ2-5, with 10 bases that match TRBD2. CDR3 length: 15 residues. The V gene end was trimmed by 2 bases and the J gene end by 4 bases; junction bases not matched to a gene: 5. CDR1 is SGHRS, CDR2 YFSETQ, per germline. The CDR3 bases are TGCGCCAGCAGCTTAGCGGGGGGGTTTGGAGAGACCCAGTACTTC. It encodes CASSLAGGFGETQYF.

The rearrangement links TRBV9 to TRBJ2-3; the D gene is possibly TRBD1 (5 bases). The V gene lost 6 bases and the J gene lost 1 base, with 12 bases spanning the gap. The germline V gene encodes CDR1 SGDLS and CDR2 YYNGEE. This CDR3 region has 14 residues. Here the CDR3 reads CASKRAQGTDTQYF. Written as DNA, the CDR3 is TGTGCCAGCAAACGAGCACAGGGCACAGATACGCAGTATTTT.

V usage is TRBV4-3 and J usage is TRBJ1-2; tentative D call: TRBD1 (5 bases). The V gene's germline CDR1 is LGHNA and CDR2 YSLEER. The CDR3 sequence is 15 residues long. V dropped 6 bases and J dropped 0 bases, with 14 bases sitting between them. CDR3 in amino acids: CASSPMTGANYGYTF. The CDR3 nucleotides are TGCGCCAGCAGTCCCATGACGGGGGCTAACTATGGCTACACCTTC.

This clone was seen once. The V and J genes are TRBV19 and TRBJ2-1, with TRBD2 identical over 14 bases. The CDR3 is 12 amino acids. J lost 7 bases, V lost 11 bases, and 1 base had no gene match. CDR1 is LNHDA, CDR2 SQIVND, per germline (reference sequence). CDR3 in DNA: TGTGCCTGGACTAGCGGGGGGAATGAGCAGTTCTTC. The encoded protein is CAWTSGGNEQFF.

The chain couples TRBV4-3 to TRBJ2-7; TRBD2 aligns across 12 bases. This CDR3 is 16 amino acids long. V dropped 1 base and J dropped 3; count of bases not matched to a gene: 4. The V gene's germline CDR1 is LGHNA and CDR2 YSLEER. The CDR3 DNA sequence: TGCGCCAGCAGCCAAGCTAGCGGGGGGGCAAACTACGAGCAGTACTTC. This translates into CASSQASGGANYEQYF.

The chain is built from TRBV4-3 and TRBJ1-2; unclear D gene. This CDR3 has 13 residues. Deletions cut 6 bases from V and 0 bases from J, with 8 bases between. Germline V gene data show CDR1 as LGHNA and CDR2 as YSLEER. CDR3 in amino acids: CASRESSNYGYTF. The CDR3 DNA reads as TGCGCCAGCAGGGAAAGTTCTAACTATGGCTACACCTTC.

V usage is TRBV21-1 and J usage is TRBJ1-1. TRBV21-1 represents a pseudogene. This CDR3 has 19 residues. This CDR3 is CASSKEEGEGLIMNTEAFF. CDR3 in DNA: TGTGCCAGCAGCAAAGAAGAGGGAGAGGGCCTCATTATGAACACTGAAGCTTTCTTT.

In this sample, this clone turned up once. V usage is TRBV6-5 and J usage is TRBJ2-1; D perhaps matches TRBD1 (5 bases). V was pared by 6 bases and J by 4 bases, with 16 bases between. The CDR3 totals 15 residues. The germline V gene has CDR1 MNHEY and CDR2 SVGAGI. The CDR3 DNA reads TGTGCCAGCAGCCTTACTACTAAGGGGTACAATGAGCAGTTCTTC. It encodes CASSLTTKGYNEQFF.

This chain uses TRBV14 with TRBJ2-3; D gene unclear. With 4 bases removed from V and 8 bases from J, the gap between germline ends came to 10 bases. Germline V lookup: CDR1 SGHDN, CDR2 FVKESK. This CDR3 has 12 residues. The CDR3 loop is CASSPGMATQYF. CDR3 sequence (DNA): TGTGCCAGCAGCCCGGGTATGGCTACGCAGTATTTT.

This chain connects TRBV7-9 to TRBJ2-2; 8 positions agree with TRBD2. This CDR3 has 16 residues. The V segment lost 4 bases and the J segment 2 bases; nucleotides outside the gene matches: 6. Germline CDR1 is SEHNR and CDR2 is FQNEAQ (reference sequence). In DNA form, the CDR3 reads TGTGCCAGCAGCTCCAGCGGGGGCCCTAACACCGGGGAGCTGTTTTTT. Protein sequence: CASSSSGGPNTGELFF.

This clone came up a few times. The chain recombines TRBV2 with TRBJ1-6; TRBD1 might be the D (5 bases). The V end lost 5 bases, the J end lost 7 bases, and 12 bases lay between the germline ends. Germline lookup yields CDR1 SNHLY and CDR2 FYNNEI. CDR3 length equals 14 residues. The CDR3, as DNA: TGTGCCAGCAGTAAGACAGTTCTAAATTCACCCCTCCACTTT. Translated: CASSKTVLNSPLHF.

This clone has just a few counts. The V call is TRBV5-5, the J call TRBJ2-3; the match to TRBD2 covers 7 bases. Germline V lookup: CDR1 SGHKS, CDR2 YYEKEE (reference sequence). This CDR3 is built from 16 residues. J lost 6 bases, V lost 5 bases, and 15 bases had no gene match. CDR3 amino acids: CASSPTAREGRDTQYF. The CDR3 bases are TGTGCCAGCAGTCCGACGGCCAGGGAGGGTCGGGATACGCAGTATTTT.

This clone was picked up a small number of times. The genes are TRBV19 and TRBJ2-5; possibly TRBD2 for D (6 bases). The ends were cut back, 7 bases at V and 2 bases at J, with 11 bases in the middle. CDR3 length equals 13 residues. The germline gives CDR1 LNHDA, CDR2 SQIVND (reference sequence). The DNA of the CDR3 is TGTGCCAGTAATCGCGGACTACAAGAGACCCAGTACTTC. As protein: CASNRGLQETQYF.

The chain couples TRBV21-1 to TRBJ2-7; TRBD2, the D gene given by the table, was not confirmed from the DNA. TRBV21-1 is noted as a pseudogene. There are 18 residues in the CDR3. Here the CDR3 DNA reads TGTGCCAGCAGCAAATTGGGGGGGGGTAACATCCAGGCGGACGAGCAGTACTTC. This translates into CASSKLGGGNIQADEQYF.

Only a few counts were recorded for this clone. The rearrangement joins TRBV9 to TRBJ1-3; D call uncertain. This CDR3 has 15 amino acids. Germline values: CDR1 SGDLS, CDR2 YYNGEE. The V gene lost 4 bases and the J gene lost 6 bases, with 17 bases spanning the gap. The CDR3 here is CASSPSELRENTIYF. In nucleotides, the CDR3 is TGTGCCAGCAGCCCAAGCGAGTTAAGGGAAAACACCATATATTTT.

This chain uses TRBV7-2 with TRBJ1-4, with 10 bases aligning to TRBD1. V lost 2 bases and J lost 5; bases outside the gene matches: 2. The CDR3 runs 15 residues. The germline gives CDR1 SGHTA, CDR2 FQGNSA. The CDR3 reads CASSLQGQGNEKLFF. The DNA for the CDR3 is TGTGCCAGCAGCTTACAGGGACAGGGGAATGAAAAACTGTTTTTT.

This chain joins TRBV7-3 and TRBJ2-1, with D tentatively TRBD2 (6 bases). Per germline, CDR1 SGHTA and CDR2 FQGTGA. Between the trimmed V and J ends, which lost 5 bases and 0 bases, there was a span of 8 bases. This CDR3 is 14 amino acids long. CDR3 nucleotide sequence: TGTGCCAGCAGCCGGGACTCCTCCTACAATGAGCAGTTCTTC. This codes for CASSRDSSYNEQFF.

The chain employs TRBV4-2 and TRBJ2-7; no reliable D call. CDR3 size: 11 residues. Looked up from germline, CDR1 is LGHNA and CDR2 is YNFKEQ. V gave up 0 bases and J gave up 7 bases, with 4 bases separating them. CDR3 in amino acids: CASSQDLEQYF. Written as DNA, the CDR3 is TGTGCCAGCAGCCAAGATCTTGAGCAGTACTTC.

The chain uses TRBV7-2 and TRBJ1-1; D might be TRBD1 (5 bases). Trimming took 5 bases from V and 7 from J, leaving 20 bases between them. The germline V gene has CDR1 SGHTA and CDR2 FQGNSA. The CDR3 runs 15 residues. CDR3 in amino acids: CASSRGRGRDGEAFF. The DNA for the CDR3 is TGTGCCAGCAGCCGAGGGAGGGGCCGGGACGGTGAAGCTTTCTTT. Combining the CDR3 with reference TRBV7-2 and TRBJ1-1 gives the whole variable domain GAGVSQSPSNKVTEKGKDVELRCDPISGHTALYWYRQSLGQGLEFLIYFQGNSAPDKSGLPSDRFSAERTGGSVSTLTIQRTQQEDSAVYLCASSRGRGRDGEAFFGQGTRLTVV.

The J gene is TRBJ1-5, the V gene TRBV19, with D tentatively TRBD1 (5 bases). The CDR3 is made up of 16 amino acids. The V gene's germline CDR1 is LNHDA and CDR2 SQIVND (reference sequence). Trimming removed 3 bases from V and 7 bases from J, with 19 bases in between. The CDR3 is CASSMGDGLLGQPQHF. In DNA, the CDR3 is TGTGCCAGTAGTATGGGGGACGGACTGCTGGGCCAGCCCCAGCATTTT.